A single T cell receptor (beta chain) is shown here with its context. Germline V lookup: CDR1 SNHLY, CDR2 FYNNEI. The CDR3 runs 15 residues. Between the trimmed V and J ends, which lost 7 bases and 0 bases, there was a span of 13 bases. Both TCR beta VDJ combination and CDR3 sequence profiling were carried out. Genomic DNA was the template for this profiling. TCRdb re-called the reads through MiXCR, storing one row per CDR3 protein. The repertoire holds about 210,000 distinct CDR3 sequences, with roughly 35% as singletons. This sample was included in a study of CD8+CD57+ T cells in acquired aplastic anemia.

The chain combines TRBV2 with TRBJ1-5, with a tentative D call TRBD1 (6 bases). This clonotype was sampled from a human donor in good health, serving as a control. The sample taken for sequencing was sorted CD4+, CD8+, or CD8+CD57+ T cells (not recorded which) from PBMCs. CDR3: CASTTGFFSNQPQHF. The CDR3 DNA is TGTGCCAGCACTACAGGGTTTTTTAGCAATCAGCCCCAGCATTTT.